This T cell receptor beta chain derives from a study of regulatory dendritic cells for organ transplantation. Overall study context: On day 6, the dendritic cells were exposed to LPS. Broader study findings: Naive T cells showed high diversity, memory cells less, memory CD8+ least. Mature dendritic cells appeared to drive more memory CD8+ clonal expansion than regulatory ones.

Allogeneic regulatory or mature dendritic cells were co-cultured for roughly five days with CFSE-labeled sorted T cells at 1:10. Memory T cells were CD45RO+, naive were CD45RA+, sorted by FACS. V lost 4 bases, J lost 2 bases, and 8 bases lay in between. CDR1 and CDR2 from the germline V gene are MNHEY and SVGAGI. The CDR3 totals 13 residues. This clone has just a few counts. Its antigen is not known. Using immunoSEQ multiplex PCR, the repertoire was profiled, and TCRdb retains in-frame clones only, with some absent. The data hold about 4,200 clones, with 50% to 75% observed a single time. This sequence was found in a human donor in good health. The specimen sequenced was memory CD8+ T cells from blood cultured with regulatory dendritic cells. Subset defined: CD45RO+ memory T cells. The chain recombines TRBV6-5 with TRBJ1-2; D may be TRBD1 (5 bases). Here the CDR3 reads CASSSGPNYGYTF. Here the CDR3 DNA reads TGTGCCAGCAGTTCAGGGCCCAACTATGGCTACACCTTC.